This T cell receptor beta chain was recorded in a study of blood T cell repertoires in COVID-19. Study as a whole: The United States, Italy and Spain were the sources of the acute and convalescent COVID-19 samples. Sample material is recorded as cDNA or gDNA derived from T cells, B-cell-depleted T cells, or PBMCs.

From germline, CDR1 is MNHEY and CDR2 SVGEGT. The length of the CDR3 is 17 residues. The V and J ends lost 0 bases and 3 bases respectively, with 18 bases between them. Authors' processing steps: Cell counts per sample came from amplifying reference gene primers. The protocol was immunoSEQ multiplex PCR, while the TCRdb copy is restricted to in-frame clones and leaves out a portion. Clonal size and the V and J genes are those of that table, whereas D and trimming came from the DNA. The sample lists 200,000 to 250,000 clones, more than 80% occurring once. Symptom resolution, clearance, or two negative PCRs marked donors in Cohort 3 as recovered.

Material: PBMCs or T cells enriched from blood (not recorded which). This TCR was recovered from a man in his forties who had recovered from COVID-19. The chain links TRBV6-2 or TRBV6-3 to TRBJ2-7; TRBD1 is a possible D gene (5 bases). DNA for the CDR3: TGTGCCAGCAGTTACTCGGTCAGACAGCCCGTATTCTACGAGCAGTACTTC. Amino acids: CASSYSVRQPVFYEQYF.